A selection of T cell receptor beta chains follows, all from one sample in a study of cytomegalovirus exposure and HLA in healthy donors. Some clones are missing from TCRdb's copy, which holds only in-frame ones; the method was immunoSEQ multiplex PCR. The table records about 160,000 clones, roughly 72% of them present only once. The source material was PBMCs. The source of these receptors is a man in his forties in good health and CMV-seronegative. The CDR3 runs from the conserved cysteine through the conserved F or W. Fields, in order: D gene, V gene, J gene, clone size, CDR3 length, CDR3 protein, CDR3 DNA. A D gene is named only where the DNA matches it firmly. Clone size is stated in some rows and not others, as once, few, many or a class when expanded.

D: TRBD1
V: TRBV5-1
J: TRBJ2-5
size: once
length: 15
CDR3: CASSRDRVVEETQYF
DNA: TGCGCCAGCAGCAGGGACAGGGTCGTCGAAGAGACCCAGTACTTC

D: TRBD1
V: TRBV4-1
J: TRBJ2-1
size: -
length: 16
CDR3: CASSPGQAPVYNEQFF
DNA: TGCGCCAGCAGCCCGGGACAGGCTCCCGTCTACAATGAGCAGTTCTTC

D: -
V: TRBV5-6
J: TRBJ1-1
size: once
length: 14
CDR3: CASSYGGSNTEAFF
DNA: TGTGCCAGCAGCTACGGAGGGTCGAACACTGAAGCTTTCTTT

D: -
V: TRBV27
J: TRBJ1-5
size: -
length: 13
CDR3: CASSLLRGQPQHF
DNA: TGTGCCAGCAGTTTATTGCGGGGTCAGCCCCAGCATTTT

D: -
V: TRBV9
J: TRBJ1-5
size: -
length: 15
CDR3: CASSVGDTGPQPQHF
DNA: TGTGCCAGCAGCGTTGGGGATACAGGGCCTCAGCCCCAGCATTTT

D: -
V: TRBV11-2
J: TRBJ1-2
size: few
length: 13
CDR3: CASSSAREGGYTF
DNA: TGTGCCAGCAGCTCAGCTAGGGAGGGAGGCTACACCTTC

D: TRBD2
V: TRBV5-6
J: TRBJ2-5
size: -
length: 18
CDR3: CASSLAVYRAGAEETQYF
DNA: TGTGCCAGCAGCTTGGCCGTTTATCGAGCGGGAGCTGAAGAGACCCAGTACTTC

D: -
V: TRBV7-3
J: TRBJ1-1
size: -
length: 13
CDR3: CASSPTGNTEAFF
DNA: TGTGCCAGCAGCCCTACGGGGAACACTGAAGCTTTCTTT

D: TRBD2
V: TRBV11-3
J: TRBJ2-1
size: -
length: 16
CDR3: CASSLGSSGFYNEQFF
DNA: TGTGCCAGCAGCTTAGGCAGTAGCGGGTTCTACAATGAGCAGTTCTTC

D: -
V: TRBV28
J: TRBJ1-2
size: -
length: 12
CDR3: CASSSNRYGYTF
DNA: TGTGCCAGCAGTTCAAATCGGTATGGCTACACCTTC

D: TRBD1
V: TRBV5-1
J: TRBJ2-5
size: -
length: 15
CDR3: CASSPSLTGEETQYF
DNA: TGCGCCAGCAGCCCGTCCCTAACAGGGGAAGAGACCCAGTACTTC

D: -
V: TRBV11-2
J: TRBJ2-2
size: -
length: 15
CDR3: CASGVAETRAGELFF
DNA: TGTGCCAGCGGGGTGGCCGAGACTAGGGCCGGGGAGCTGTTTTTT

D: TRBD2
V: TRBV11-3
J: TRBJ2-3
size: -
length: 15
CDR3: CASSLSGRAIATQYF
DNA: TGTGCCAGCAGCTTAAGCGGGAGGGCGATTGCTACGCAGTATTTT

D: TRBD2
V: TRBV7-2
J: TRBJ2-5
size: -
length: 15
CDR3: CASTPSGSSQETQYF
DNA: TGTGCCAGCACCCCAAGCGGGAGCTCCCAAGAGACCCAGTACTTC

D: -
V: TRBV7-9
J: TRBJ1-3
size: -
length: 15
CDR3: CSSSTFGSSGNTIYF
DNA: TGTTCCAGCAGCACATTTGGGAGCTCTGGAAACACCATATATTTT

D: -
V: TRBV10-2
J: TRBJ2-7
size: -
length: 11
CDR3: CASSEGSEQYF
DNA: TGCGCCAGCAGTGAGGGCTCCGAGCAGTACTTC

D: TRBD2
V: TRBV5-1
J: TRBJ2-2
size: once
length: 16
CDR3: CASSLAGSSWTGELFF
DNA: TGCGCCAGCAGCCTAGCGGGATCTTCGTGGACCGGGGAGCTGTTTTTT

D: -
V: TRBV5-5
J: TRBJ2-2
size: -
length: 15
CDR3: CASSRNSGNTGELFF
DNA: TGTGCCAGCAGCCGGAACAGCGGGAACACCGGGGAGCTGTTTTTT

D: TRBD1
V: TRBV29-1
J: TRBJ1-1
size: -
length: 14
CDR3: CSVGQGSTNTEAFF
DNA: TGCAGCGTAGGACAGGGGTCGACGAACACTGAAGCTTTCTTT

D: -
V: TRBV2
J: TRBJ1-1
size: few
length: 14
CDR3: CASSEGAAHTEAFF
DNA: TGTGCCAGCAGTGAAGGGGCCGCACACACTGAAGCTTTCTTT

D: TRBD2
V: TRBV5-1
J: TRBJ2-1
size: -
length: 16
CDR3: CASSSAGTSGKVFPFF
DNA: TGCGCCAGCAGCTCCGCCGGGACTAGCGGGAAAGTTTTCCCGTTCTTC

D: TRBD1
V: TRBV28
J: TRBJ2-5
size: -
length: 16
CDR3: CASSLGWGQAAETQYF
DNA: TGTGCCAGCAGTTTAGGGTGGGGACAGGCGGCGGAGACCCAGTACTTC

D: -
V: TRBV6-1
J: TRBJ1-5
size: -
length: 14
CDR3: CASRGGGSNQPQHF
DNA: TGTGCCAGCAGAGGGGGAGGGAGCAATCAGCCCCAGCATTTT

D: -
V: TRBV10-2
J: TRBJ2-1
size: -
length: 14
CDR3: CASSELNPYNEQFF
DNA: TGCGCCAGCAGTGAACTGAACCCGTACAATGAGCAGTTCTTC

D: -
V: TRBV7-2
J: TRBJ1-3
size: -
length: 17
CDR3: CASRNTWGPLSGNTIYF
DNA: TGTGCCAGCAGAAATACATGGGGGCCCCTCTCTGGAAACACCATATATTTT

D: TRBD1
V: TRBV29-1
J: TRBJ1-1
size: -
length: 15
CDR3: CSATRGGPMNTEAFF
DNA: TGCAGCGCTACCCGAGGGGGCCCGATGAACACTGAAGCTTTCTTT

D: -
V: TRBV7-9
J: TRBJ2-1
size: once
length: 12
CDR3: CASSFLLSEQFF
DNA: TGTGCCAGCAGCTTCCTACTTTCTGAGCAGTTCTTC

D: -
V: TRBV9
J: TRBJ2-1
size: -
length: 15
CDR3: CASSVGGRSYNEQFF
DNA: TGTGCCAGCAGCGTAGGTGGGAGATCTTACAATGAGCAGTTCTTC

D: TRBD1
V: TRBV5-1
J: TRBJ1-2
size: -
length: 13
CDR3: CASQTGLDYGYTF
DNA: TGCGCCAGTCAGACAGGGCTCGACTATGGCTACACCTTC

D: -
V: TRBV15
J: TRBJ2-1
size: -
length: 13
CDR3: CATSRDHGNEQFF
DNA: TGTGCCACCAGCAGAGATCACGGCAATGAGCAGTTCTTC

D: TRBD2
V: TRBV5-5
J: TRBJ2-3
size: few
length: 15
CDR3: CASSPTSGSADTQYF
DNA: TGTGCCAGCAGCCCAACTAGCGGGAGTGCAGATACGCAGTATTTT

D: -
V: TRBV28
J: TRBJ2-2
size: -
length: 13
CDR3: CASTEVYTGELFF
DNA: TGTGCCAGCACCGAGGTGTACACCGGGGAGCTGTTTTTT

D: TRBD2
V: TRBV4-1
J: TRBJ2-2
size: few
length: 18
CDR3: CASSQGGLAGVGTGELFF
DNA: TGCGCCAGCAGCCAAGGAGGGTTAGCGGGAGTTGGCACCGGGGAGCTGTTTTTT

D: -
V: TRBV6-5
J: TRBJ1-1
size: once
length: 13
CDR3: CASSYSWATEAFF
DNA: TGTGCCAGCAGTTACTCATGGGCCACTGAAGCTTTCTTT

D: TRBD2
V: TRBV7-2
J: TRBJ2-2
size: -
length: 15
CDR3: CASRPSGTNTGELFF
DNA: TGTGCCAGCAGGCCTAGCGGAACGAACACCGGGGAGCTGTTTTTT

D: -
V: TRBV7-3
J: TRBJ1-1
size: -
length: 14
CDR3: CASSLVGADTEAFF
DNA: TGTGCCAGCAGCTTAGTAGGAGCGGACACTGAAGCTTTCTTT

D: TRBD2
V: TRBV9
J: TRBJ2-5
size: once
length: 15
CDR3: CASSGLAGVIETQYF
DNA: TGTGCCAGCAGCGGATTAGCGGGAGTGATAGAGACCCAGTACTTC

D: -
V: TRBV7-9
J: TRBJ2-7
size: -
length: 15
CDR3: CASSYLGQISYEQYF
DNA: TGTGCCAGCAGCTACTTGGGACAAATCTCCTACGAGCAGTACTTC

D: -
V: TRBV6-1
J: TRBJ1-3
size: once
length: 15
CDR3: CASSRHGGDGNTIYF
DNA: TGTGCCAGCAGTCGCCACGGGGGAGACGGAAACACCATATATTTT

D: TRBD1
V: TRBV6-1
J: TRBJ1-2
size: -
length: 15
CDR3: CASSEASGGSYGYTF
DNA: TGTGCCAGCAGTGAAGCTTCAGGGGGTTCCTATGGCTACACCTTC

D: TRBD1
V: TRBV30
J: TRBJ1-2
size: -
length: 14
CDR3: CAWSSTGGNYGYTF
DNA: TGTGCCTGGAGTTCGACAGGGGGAAACTATGGCTACACCTTC

D: -
V: TRBV27
J: TRBJ2-1
size: -
length: 16
CDR3: CASSLSSGFSYNEQFF
DNA: TGTGCCAGCAGTTTGAGTAGCGGATTTTCCTACAATGAGCAGTTCTTC

D: -
V: TRBV29-1
J: TRBJ2-3
size: -
length: 13
CDR3: CSVTDSYTDTQYF
DNA: TGCAGCGTTACTGACAGCTACACAGATACGCAGTATTTT

D: TRBD1
V: TRBV9
J: TRBJ1-5
size: -
length: 15
CDR3: CASSAQGVPGQPQHF
DNA: TGTGCCAGCAGCGCCCAGGGGGTGCCAGGGCAGCCCCAGCATTTT

D: -
V: TRBV27
J: TRBJ1-6
size: -
length: 15
CDR3: CASGSGGAYNSPLHF
DNA: TGTGCCAGCGGATCGGGGGGGGCCTATAATTCACCCCTCCACTTT

D: TRBD2
V: TRBV30
J: TRBJ2-3
size: -
length: 15
CDR3: CASLQVPGGRDTQYF
DNA: TGTGCCAGTCTCCAGGTCCCGGGAGGGAGAGATACGCAGTATTTT

D: TRBD2
V: TRBV7-2
J: TRBJ2-5
size: -
length: 15
CDR3: CASSSRTSGKETQYF
DNA: TGTGCCAGCAGCTCCAGGACTAGCGGAAAAGAGACCCAGTACTTC

D: -
V: TRBV18
J: TRBJ1-1
size: once
length: 13
CDR3: CASSRVMNTEAFF
DNA: TGTGCCAGCTCGCGAGTTATGAACACTGAAGCTTTCTTT

D: -
V: TRBV18
J: TRBJ1-5
size: -
length: 18
CDR3: CASSSLAPGGESNQPQHF
DNA: TGTGCCAGCTCCTCCCTAGCCCCAGGCGGCGAGAGCAATCAGCCCCAGCATTTT

D: TRBD1
V: TRBV11-2
J: TRBJ1-3
size: -
length: 15
CDR3: CASSPSGTGGNTIYF
DNA: TGTGCCAGCAGCCCGTCCGGGACAGGGGGAAACACCATATATTTT

D: -
V: TRBV7-8
J: TRBJ2-4
size: -
length: 12
CDR3: CASSLAKNSQYF
DNA: TGTGCCAGCAGCTTAGCCAAAAACAGTCAGTACTTC

D: TRBD1
V: TRBV6-6
J: TRBJ1-5
size: -
length: 16
CDR3: CASSYSRTGSNQPQHF
DNA: TGTGCCAGCAGTTACTCGAGGACAGGGAGCAATCAGCCCCAGCATTTT

D: TRBD2
V: TRBV5-1
J: TRBJ2-5
size: -
length: 20
CDR3: CASSLTLKGWRAGGQETQYF
DNA: TGCGCCAGCAGCTTGACCCTCAAGGGCTGGAGAGCGGGAGGCCAAGAGACCCAGTACTTC

D: TRBD1
V: TRBV28
J: TRBJ1-2
size: -
length: 18
CDR3: CASSFLNPDRFGHYGYTF
DNA: TGTGCCAGCAGTTTCCTTAATCCGGACAGGTTCGGGCACTATGGCTACACCTTC

D: -
V: TRBV30
J: TRBJ1-2
size: -
length: 14
CDR3: CAWSGDIISYGYTF
DNA: TGTGCCTGGAGTGGGGACATTATCTCCTATGGCTACACCTTC